Listed below are T cell receptor beta chains from one sample, sequenced in a study of cytomegalovirus exposure and HLA in healthy donors. Here immunoSEQ multiplex PCR was the method, and the copy in TCRdb shows in-frame clones only, minus some. The data contain 90,000 to 110,000 clones, around 86% of them singletons. The sequenced sample consisted of PBMCs. The receptors were gathered from a woman aged 25-40 years in good health and CMV-seronegative. Both conserved end residues are part of each CDR3. The D gene is left open where the match is weak. Clone size appears in some rows only: once, few, many, or a class for an expanded clone.

J gene	V gene	clone size	D gene	CDR3 DNA	CDR3 protein
TRBJ1-1	TRBV15	NA	NA	TGTGCCACCAGCACCCCCGGTAGGGGGATTACTGAAGCTTTCTTT	CATSTPGRGITEAFF
TRBJ2-7	TRBV7-2	NA	NA	TGTGCCAGCAGCCCAGGCGGGTACGAGCAGTACTTC	CASSPGGYEQYF
TRBJ2-7	TRBV28	NA	TRBD2	TGTGCCAGCAGTCCCCAGACTAGCGGGACTTCCTACGAGCAGTACTTC	CASSPQTSGTSYEQYF
TRBJ2-2	TRBV5-1	few	TRBD1	TGCGCCAGCAGCTTGGGACAGGGGGACACCGGGGAGCTGTTTTTT	CASSLGQGDTGELFF
TRBJ2-1	TRBV5-1	few	TRBD2	TGCGCCAGCAGCCGATCCGGAATAGCGGGGGCCCCATACAATGAGCAGTTCTTC	CASSRSGIAGAPYNEQFF
TRBJ2-6	TRBV2	NA	NA	TGTGCCAGCAGGGGAACCCCGGGGGGGGCCAACGTCCTGACTTTC	CASRGTPGGANVLTF
TRBJ1-2	TRBV7-3	NA	TRBD1	TGTGCCAGCAGCGAAAACAGGGGGCAGAGTGGCTACACCTTC	CASSENRGQSGYTF
TRBJ2-5	TRBV28	once	NA	TGTGCCAGCAGTCCACACCACCAAGAGACCCAGTACTTC	CASSPHHQETQYF
TRBJ2-3	TRBV7-9	NA	TRBD2	TGTGCCAGCGCGCGGACTAGTGGCGGCGGTACGCAGTATTTT	CASARTSGGGTQYF
TRBJ2-2	TRBV19	NA	NA	TGTGCCAGTAGTTGGGACTCAGAGGCCGGGGAGCTGTTTTTT	CASSWDSEAGELFF
TRBJ2-5	TRBV19	NA	TRBD2	TGTGCCAGTAGTATAACGGGGGGACAAGAGACCCAGTACTTC	CASSITGGQETQYF
TRBJ2-7	TRBV11-2	NA	TRBD2	TGTGCCAGCAGCTTAGTGCTAGCGGTTAGCTCCTACGAGCAGTACTTC	CASSLVLAVSSYEQYF
TRBJ2-1	TRBV28	NA	TRBD2	TGTGCCAGCAGTCCCCTCCTCCCGGGACTAACTCCCTACAATGAGCAGTTCTTC	CASSPLLPGLTPYNEQFF
TRBJ2-1	TRBV25-1	NA	NA	TGTGCCAGCAGTGAAGCCATGACTAGATCTAATGAGCAGTTCTTC	CASSEAMTRSNEQFF
TRBJ1-1	TRBV6-1	NA	NA	TGTGCCAGCAGGGGCAGTCTGAACACTGAAGCTTTCTTT	CASRGSLNTEAFF
TRBJ2-2	TRBV7-2	NA	TRBD2	TGTGCCAGCAGCTTAGCGCAGGGACTAGCGGGAGGCCGCACCGGGGAGCTGTTTTTT	CASSLAQGLAGGRTGELFF
TRBJ2-5	TRBV19	NA	TRBD2	TGTGCCAGTAGTTCCATAGCGGGAGCGGGAGAGACCCAGTACTTC	CASSSIAGAGETQYF
TRBJ2-5	TRBV19	NA	TRBD1	TGTGCCAGTATGAGGCGGCAGGGGGAAAAGACCCAGTACTTC	CASMRRQGEKTQYF
TRBJ2-3	TRBV5-1	NA	TRBD2	TGCGCCAGCAGCTCGATCACTAGCGGGAGGGATACGCAGTATTTT	CASSSITSGRDTQYF
TRBJ2-5	TRBV7-3	NA	TRBD2	TGTGCCAGCAGCCCCCGCCTAGCGGGTTGTCAAGAGACCCAGTACTTC	CASSPRLAGCQETQYF
TRBJ2-7	TRBV20-1	few	NA	TGCAGTGCCTCCGGACAGTACGAGCAGTACTTC	CSASGQYEQYF
TRBJ1-1	TRBV27	once	NA	TGTGCCAGCAGGACCTCAGGGAACACTGAAGCTTTCTTT	CASRTSGNTEAFF
TRBJ1-5	TRBV19	NA	NA	TGTGCCAGTAGTGGCAGGGGCAATCAGCCCCAGCATTTT	CASSGRGNQPQHF
TRBJ2-3	TRBV5-1	NA	TRBD2	TGCGCCAGCAGCCCGGGACTAGCGGGCACAGATACGCAGTATTTT	CASSPGLAGTDTQYF
TRBJ2-7	TRBV6-6	NA	TRBD1	TGTGCCAGCAGTTACGGGACAGCCGCCTACGAGCAGTACTTC	CASSYGTAAYEQYF
TRBJ1-3	TRBV11-2	once	NA	TGTGCCAGCAGTCTATCGTCTGGAAACACCATATATTTT	CASSLSSGNTIYF
TRBJ2-5	TRBV2	NA	TRBD1	TGTGCCAGCAGTCCCGGGACAGGGAGGGAGACCCAGTACTTC	CASSPGTGRETQYF
TRBJ2-1	TRBV15	NA	TRBD2	TGTGCCACCAGCAGAGGGCGGGAGATTGCAGATGAGCAGTTCTTC	CATSRGREIADEQFF
TRBJ2-1	TRBV4-3	few	NA	TGCGCCAGCAGCCAAGAGGAGGCTAGTATCAATGAGCAGTTCTTC	CASSQEEASINEQFF